Measured by frequency, the clone carrying this T cell receptor (beta chain) is medium-sized. The antigen remains unidentified. These data originate in a study of T cell clusters in autoimmune cytopenias. The CDR3 extends over 14 amino acids. The germline gives CDR1 SGHRS, CDR2 YFSETQ. Each sample's input was 250 ng genomic DNA, 30,000 to 45,000 genome equivalents. Multiplex touch-down PCR amplified TRB using TRB-A and TRB-B pools in one tube. TCRdb reanalyzed the multiplex PCR reads, giving one entry per CDR3 protein sequence and no DNA. This sample lists over 2,500 distinct CDR3 sequences; its ten largest clones have approximately 24%. Study-wide points: The T cell clusters were defined only in silico, without experimental functional validation.

This chain uses TRBV5-1 with TRBJ2-5; without DNA, the TCRdb call of TRBD2 cannot be checked. The material sequenced was peripheral blood. This TCR was sampled from a human donor with an autoimmune cytopenia or autoimmune hepatitis (not recorded which). This CDR3 reads CASSLAEGRETQYF.